This record covers a single T cell receptor beta chain. Its binding antigen is unknown. No much larger clonotype is one base removed from it; base qualities were not supplied. Receptor libraries were prepared by the immunoSEQ multiplex PCR assay. Adaptive Biotechnologies (Seattle, WA) carried out the genomic DNA extraction, TRB sequencing and normalization. As for the authors' bioinformatics: To compute clonality, the Shannon entropy of productive TRB sequences was normalized by log2 of unique productive sequences and then subtracted from one. KLL-specific clonotypes in tumors were identified by matching TCRbeta CDR3 amino acid sequences with those from each patient's tetramer-sorted sample. Here the immuneACCESS table is served through TCRdb, limited to in-frame sequences with V and J called. Missing clones are a known gap in these copies; in checked studies unresolved V genes cover under half, and the rest lacks a known reason. The D gene and trimming were derived from the DNA, and the V and J assignments and clone size from that table. In all, the sample holds about 25,000 clones, and nearly 90% of those were seen once. The biggest ten clones account for 2.5% to 3% of the sample.

This specimen belongs to a study of tumor-infiltrating T cells and Merkel cell polyomavirus (TCRdb year 2017). Background for the entire study: In Merkel cell carcinoma patients, the study examined CD8+ T cells specific for the Merkel cell polyomavirus KLL epitope. Patients came in at different disease stages and had a median follow-up of roughly 2.5 years, ranging from roughly 1.1 to 6.0 years. Patient treatments varied, were not standardized, and included chemotherapy, radiation and immunotherapies. In 14 to 15 samples, KLL-tetramer-sorted cells taken from blood or tumor-infiltrating lymphocytes underwent TRB sequencing, as did about a dozen matched whole-tumor samples. Most whole-tumor samples were obtained as 25-micron curls cut from formalin-fixed, paraffin-embedded tissue blocks. Of all the tumor samples in the study, one was a frozen nodal tumor digest and another was a flash-frozen core biopsy of a metastasis. Overall study outcomes, separate from this receptor: KLL-specific TRB repertoires proved diverse and largely private: among roughly 430 unique sequences, only one clonotype was public, and a couple of patients shared that clonotype. Significantly improved MCC-specific survival was associated with a higher intratumoral fraction of KLL-specific T cells (about 1.9-20% versus about 0-0.15%). A greater number of unique KLL-specific clonotypes in tumors (5-108 vs 0-3) was associated with a significant advantage in MCC-specific survival (P = 0.0051). The small sample size of the study (n of about twelve patients) is a limitation. Only a single viral epitope was studied, so T cells against other Merkel cell polyomavirus epitopes were not captured.

The CDR3 spans 15 residues, from the cysteine through the phenylalanine. The retained sequence is limited to the CDR3, 45 bases, with the frame set at the first base. CDR1 and CDR2 (KGHSH, LQKENI) derive from the germline V gene. Relative to germline, V is 0 bases shorter and J is 4 bases shorter, with 9 bases between their ends. Robust positive staining for Merkel cell polyomavirus Large T antigen was observed by immunohistochemistry in the tumors of all patients. The study included about eleven Merkel cell carcinoma patients who had robust KLL-tetramer+ populations, above 0.04% of CD8+ T cells, in blood and/or cultured TIL. All patients were identified as Caucasian, and a median age of around 65 years (range roughly 45 to 80 years) was recorded. Lymph node tumors were analyzed for patients with unknown primaries who presented with nodal disease, or when there was not enough primary tissue.

This clonotype originated in a man aged 50-59 years with Merkel cell carcinoma. Material for sequencing was lymph node tissue. Recombination connected TRBV18 to TRBJ1-4, with no confident D gene call. The sequence in DNA is TGTGCCAGCTCACCACCGGCAGGACTTAATGAAAAACTGTTTTTT. Translated, it gives CASSPPAGLNEKLFF.